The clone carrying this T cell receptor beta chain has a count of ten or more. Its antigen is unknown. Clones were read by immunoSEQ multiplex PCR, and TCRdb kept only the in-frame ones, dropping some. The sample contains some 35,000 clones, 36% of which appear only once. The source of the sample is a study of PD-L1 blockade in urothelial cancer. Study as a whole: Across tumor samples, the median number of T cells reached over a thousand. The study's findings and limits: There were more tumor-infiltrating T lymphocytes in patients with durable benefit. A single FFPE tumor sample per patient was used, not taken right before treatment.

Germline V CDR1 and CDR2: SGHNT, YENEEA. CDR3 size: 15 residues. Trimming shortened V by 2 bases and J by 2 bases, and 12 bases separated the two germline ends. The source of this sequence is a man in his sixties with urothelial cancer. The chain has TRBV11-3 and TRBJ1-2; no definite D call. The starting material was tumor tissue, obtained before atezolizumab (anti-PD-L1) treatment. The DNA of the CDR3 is TGTGCCAGCAGCTTACAGGTTACCCAGAACTATGGCTACACCTTC. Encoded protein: CASSLQVTQNYGYTF. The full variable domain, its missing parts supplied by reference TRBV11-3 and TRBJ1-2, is EAGVVQSPRYKIIEKKQPVAFWCNPISGHNTLYWYLQNLGQGPELLIRYENEEAVDDSQLPKDRFSAERLKGVDSTLKIQPAELGDSAVYLCASSLQVTQNYGYTFGSGTRLTVV.